Below are 30 T cell receptor beta chains sequenced from a single sample in a study of T cells after yellow fever vaccination. Each CDR3 protein gets one entry after TCRdb re-called the 5' RACE reads with MiXCR. The table shows more than 350,000 distinct CDR3 sequences, with roughly 12% occurring only once. Sequenced material: PBMCs, taken on the day of the first yellow fever vaccination. The receptors were gathered from a man younger than 35 who received the YFV17D yellow fever vaccine.

The rearrangement uses TRBV12-3 or TRBV12-4 and TRBJ2-1; possibly TRBD2 for D (6 bases). The CDR3 is 12 residues long. Trimming cost V 8 bases and J 6 bases, with 11 bases left between them. The CDR3 DNA reads as TGTGCCAGCGCCTTGGGGGGCAATGAGCAGTTCTTC. Protein: CASALGGNEQFF.

This clonotype has more than one count but fewer than ten. This chain joins TRBV20-1 and TRBJ2-3; either TRBD1 or TRBD2 may supply D (6 bases each). The CDR3 spans 12 residues. Germline values: CDR1 DFQATT, CDR2 SNEGSKA (reference sequence). V lost 6 bases and J 7 bases, leaving 14 bases between the germline ends. In DNA form, the CDR3 reads TGCAGTGCCAGACAGGCGGGGAATACGCAGTATTTT. Translating gives CSARQAGNTQYF.

The J gene is TRBJ2-7, the V gene TRBV13; 7 nucleotides align to TRBD1. The length of the CDR3 is 15 residues. Trimming cost V 6 bases and J 6 bases; bases outside gene matches: 14. CDR1 and CDR2 (germline): PRHDT, FYEKMQ (reference sequence). The CDR3 DNA reads TGTGCCAGCAGTTCCAATGGGGGACAGCTGGGCGAGCAGTACTTC. This translates into CASSSNGGQLGEQYF.

The chain has TRBV25-1 and TRBJ2-1; TRBD2 might be the D (6 bases). There are 15 residues in the CDR3. V lost 3 bases and J lost 6, with 15 bases in between. CDR1 MGHDK and CDR2 SYGVNS come from the germline V gene. CDR3 in amino acids: CASSDTSRIGNEQFF. CDR3 nucleotides: TGTGCCAGCAGTGATACTAGCCGAATAGGCAATGAGCAGTTCTTC.

This clonotype was found once. This chain connects TRBV5-1 to TRBJ2-7, with 8 bases aligning to TRBD1. The V segment lost 4 bases and the J segment 2 bases; nucleotides outside the gene matches: 5. The CDR3 has 14 amino acids. Germline V gene data show CDR1 as SGHRS and CDR2 as YFSETQ. The chain's CDR3 is CASSADRETYEQYF. The CDR3 DNA is TGCGCCAGCAGCGCGGACAGGGAGACCTACGAGCAGTACTTC.

The chain couples TRBV4-1 to TRBJ1-5; D call uncertain. Germline-derived CDR1 and CDR2 are MGHRA and YSYEKL. This CDR3 contains 17 residues. With 0 bases removed from V and 2 bases from J, the gap between germline ends came to 14 bases. CDR3 sequence (DNA): TGCGCCAGCAGCCAAGATAGGCAGCGGATCGGCAATCAGCCCCAGCATTTT. This codes for CASSQDRQRIGNQPQHF.

This sequence joins TRBV18 and TRBJ2-2; 10 nucleotides agree with TRBD2. Germline CDR1 is KGHSH and CDR2 is LQKENI. The trim removed 3 bases at V and 6 bases at J, leaving 7 bases unmatched. The CDR3 contains 16 residues. The CDR3 DNA reads as TGTGCCAGCTCACCTTACAGCGGGGGGGCCGCCGGGGAGCTGTTTTTT. Its translation: CASSPYSGGAAGELFF. Full variable domain (outside the CDR3, taken from reference TRBV18 and TRBJ2-2): NAGVMQNPRHLVRRRGQEARLRCSPMKGHSHVYWYRQLPEEGLKFMVYLQKENIIDESGMPKERFSAEFPKEGPSILRIQQVVRGDSAAYFCASSPYSGGAAGELFFGEGSRLTVL.

The chain combines TRBV5-1 with TRBJ1-2, with a possible D match to TRBD1 (6 bases). The CDR3 has 14 amino acids. V was pared by 5 bases and J by 0 bases, with 11 bases between. Per the germline V gene, CDR1 is SGHRS and CDR2 is YFSETQ. The CDR3 loop is CASRVDSSNYGYTF. The CDR3 region has the DNA TGCGCCAGCAGAGTGGACAGTTCTAACTATGGCTACACCTTC.

This clonotype was counted a few times. This chain links TRBV9 with TRBJ2-1; tentatively, D is TRBD1 or TRBD2 (6 bases each). Trimming stripped 0 bases from V and 3 bases from J, with 13 bases between. The V gene's germline CDR1 is SGDLS and CDR2 YYNGEE. The CDR3 length is 16 residues. This CDR3 is CASSVARGVSYNEQFF. The CDR3 nucleotides are TGTGCCAGCAGCGTAGCTAGGGGGGTGAGCTACAATGAGCAGTTCTTC.

This clonotype was counted between two and nine times. This chain links TRBV5-1 with TRBJ2-7; TRBD2 might be the D (6 bases). Germline lookup yields CDR1 SGHRS and CDR2 YFSETQ. V shed 4 bases and J shed 0 bases, with 17 bases lying between them. The CDR3 runs to 16 residues. The CDR3 is CASSRGLAGNSYEQYV. For the CDR3, the DNA is TGCGCCAGCAGCCGCGGACTGGCGGGGAACTCCTACGAGCAGTACGTC.

Only a few counts were recorded for this clonotype. The chain links TRBV11-2 to TRBJ2-2; 9 positions agree with TRBD1. CDR1 and CDR2 from the germline V gene are SGHAT and FQNNGV. Trimming cost V 4 bases and J 6 bases; bases outside gene matches: 12. The CDR3 extends over 17 amino acids. The CDR3 spells CASSSGRGQGGSGELFF. The DNA of the CDR3 is TGTGCCAGCAGCTCTGGGCGGGGACAGGGTGGATCCGGGGAGCTGTTTTTT. The full variable domain, with the rest looked up from reference TRBV11-2 and TRBJ2-2, is EAGVAQSPRYKIIEKRQSVAFWCNPISGHATLYWYQQILGQGPKLLIQFQNNGVVDDSQLPKDRFSAERLKGVDSTLKIQPAKLEDSAVYLCASSSGRGQGGSGELFFGEGSRLTVL.

The chain couples TRBV29-1 to TRBJ2-2, with 9 bases lining up with TRBD2. Germline loops: CDR1 SQVTM, CDR2 ANQGSEA. The CDR3 totals 15 residues. With 7 bases clipped from V and 0 bases from J, the junction kept 6 bases outside the gene matches. The CDR3: CSATLAGTNTGELFF. CDR3 nucleotide sequence: TGCAGCGCTACCCTAGCGGGAACGAACACCGGGGAGCTGTTTTTT.

In its sample, this clonotype was seen a few times. The rearrangement uses TRBV30 and TRBJ2-3; D perhaps matches TRBD2 (6 bases). Trimming stripped 5 bases from V and 2 bases from J, with 11 bases between. This CDR3 comprises 13 residues. Germline CDR1 is GTSNPN and CDR2 is SVGIG (reference sequence). CDR3 nucleotides: TGTGCCTGGGCGGGGCAGCACACAGATACGCAGTATTTT. Its translation: CAWAGQHTDTQYF. The full variable domain, its missing parts supplied by reference TRBV30 and TRBJ2-3, is SQTIHQWPATLVQPVGSPLSLECTVEGTSNPNLYWYRQAAGRGLQLLFYSVGIGQISSEVPQNLSASRPQDRQFILSSKKLLLSDSGFYLCAWAGQHTDTQYFGPGTRLTVL.

This clonotype was seen a few times. The J gene is TRBJ2-3, the V gene TRBV5-1; 10 bases are shared with TRBD2. CDR1 and CDR2 (germline): SGHRS, YFSETQ. After removal of 4 bases from V and 4 bases from J, the junction contained 6 bases not matched to a gene. The CDR3 sequence is 15 residues long. CDR3 DNA sequence: TGCGCCAGCAGCAGAGCGGGGGGGCGCCCAGATACGCAGTATTTT. It is translated as CASSRAGGRPDTQYF.

This clonotype was seen repeatedly, ten times or more. CDR3 residues: CASSLVYGYTF. The CDR3 DNA reads TGTGCCAGCAGCTTGGTCTATGGCTACACCTTC. V usage is TRBV5-5 and J usage is TRBJ1-2; D gene ambiguous. The V and J ends lost 0 bases and 4 bases respectively, with 1 base between them. The CDR3 length is 11 residues. Germline V gives CDR1 SGHKS, CDR2 YYEKEE (reference sequence). Variable domain in full (rest from reference TRBV5-5 and TRBJ1-2): DAGVTQSPTHLIKTRGQQVTLRCSPISGHKSVSWYQQVLGQGPQFIFQYYEKEERGRGNFPDRFSARQFPNYSSELNVNALLLGDSALYLCASSLVYGYTFGSGTRLTVV.

The chain employs TRBV6-2 or TRBV6-3 and TRBJ2-5; D possibly corresponds to TRBD1 (5 bases). Trimming shortened V by 7 bases and J by 0 bases, and 15 bases separated the two germline ends. Germline V lookup: CDR1 MNHEY, CDR2 SVGEGT. This CDR3 spans 15 amino acids. CDR3 bases: TGTGCCAGCACCCCATACAGGTTGGACCAAGAGACCCAGTACTTC. This sequence encodes CASTPYRLDQETQYF.

The chain joins TRBV6-2 or TRBV6-3 to TRBJ2-1; no firm D call. CDR1 and CDR2 from the germline V gene are MNHEY and SVGEGT. Trimming pared 4 bases from V and 1 base from J, leaving 11 bases between. This CDR3 spans 15 amino acids. Here the CDR3 DNA reads TGTGCCAGCAGTTGGCTATTAGGATCCTACAATGAGCAGTTCTTC. Its translation: CASSWLLGSYNEQFF.

This clonotype was seen repeatedly, ten times or more. The rearrangement links TRBV29-1 to TRBJ1-5; no reliable D call. This CDR3 has 12 residues. The ends were cut back, 4 bases at V and 4 bases at J, with 8 bases in the middle. The V gene's germline CDR1 is SQVTM and CDR2 ANQGSEA. CDR3 region: CSVGAENQPQHF. The CDR3 DNA is TGCAGCGTTGGGGCAGAGAATCAGCCCCAGCATTTT.

Comment on this clonotype: This may be a read error, as it is one base from a much larger clone. The genes are TRBV2 and TRBJ1-1; D is possibly TRBD1 (6 bases). Germline-derived CDR1 and CDR2 are SNHLY and FYNNEI. The CDR3 has 12 amino acids. V was clipped by 8 bases and J by 4 bases, with 11 bases between them. The CDR3 loop is CASRTVTTEAFF. DNA of the CDR3: TGTGCCAGCCGGACAGTGACCACTGAAGCTTTCTTT.

The chain is built from TRBV6-1 and TRBJ2-3; 10 nucleotides match TRBD2. CDR1 and CDR2 from the germline V gene are MNHNS and SASEGT. The junction had 8 bases not matched to a gene; V was cut back by 9 bases and J by 5 bases. CDR3 length equals 14 residues. CDR3 DNA: TGTGCCAGGACCACTAGCGGGGTTGGAGATACGCAGTATTTT. Residues: CARTTSGVGDTQYF.

This clonotype showed up just a few times. The chain has TRBV6-1 and TRBJ2-7; a possible D gene is TRBD2 (5 bases). V lost 6 bases to trimming and J lost 3 bases, with 15 bases between them. The germline V gene has CDR1 MNHNS and CDR2 SASEGT. CDR3 length: 14 amino acids. CDR3 DNA: TGTGCCAGCAGCCCCCGAGCCCGGGGCTACGAGCAGTACGTC. It encodes CASSPRARGYEQYV.

This clonotype was counted only a few times. The chain couples TRBV20-1 to TRBJ1-5; perhaps TRBD1 as D (5 bases). The CDR3 totals 17 residues. The V end lost 6 bases, the J end lost 2 bases, and 23 bases lay between the germline ends. Germline V gene lookup returns CDR1 DFQATT and CDR2 SNEGSKA (reference sequence). The CDR3 DNA reads as TGCAGTGCCCTGAGACAGCCCTTAGACCCGGGCAATCAGCCCCAGCATTTT. Translated: CSALRQPLDPGNQPQHF.

The chain's CDR3 is CSALAGGPAETQYF. The CDR3 DNA reads as TGCAGTGCTCTCGCGGGGGGGCCGGCGGAGACCCAGTACTTC. The J gene is TRBJ2-5, the V gene TRBV20-1; 9 nucleotides line up with TRBD2. J lost 5 bases, V lost 5 bases, and 9 bases had no gene match. The length of the CDR3 is 14 residues. CDR1 and CDR2 from the germline V gene are DFQATT and SNEGSKA (reference sequence).

This clonotype was observed a few times. The gene calls are TRBV7-9 and TRBJ2-3, with 7 bases matching TRBD1. Germline trimming cut 2 bases from V and 1 base from J; bases unmatched to any gene: 6. CDR3 length equals 16 residues. CDR1 is SEHNR, CDR2 FQNEAQ, per germline (reference sequence). The CDR3: CASSLYRTGRTDTQYF. In DNA, the CDR3 is TGTGCCAGCAGCTTATATCGGACAGGACGCACAGATACGCAGTATTTT.

The chain recombines TRBV7-2 with TRBJ2-4, with 9 bases that match TRBD2. Germline values: CDR1 SGHTA, CDR2 FQGNSA. The CDR3 consists of 14 residues. V shed 3 bases and J 6 bases; nucleotides not matched to a gene: 3. The CDR3 sequence: CASSFAGGRNIQYF. The CDR3 DNA follows: TGTGCCAGCAGCTTCGCGGGGGGGCGAAACATTCAGTACTTC.

This clonotype was counted a few times. V gene TRBV7-8 combines with J gene TRBJ2-7, with TRBD2 identical over 8 bases. The CDR3 sequence is 16 residues long. Losses at the gene ends were 1 base for V and 2 bases for J; bases not matched to a gene: 7. Per the germline V gene, CDR1 is SGHVS and CDR2 is FQNEAQ. The CDR3 is CASSLVHWRGAYEQYF. Here the CDR3 DNA reads TGTGCCAGCAGCTTAGTCCATTGGCGGGGGGCCTACGAGCAGTACTTC.

The sample holds a few counts of this clonotype. The V gene is TRBV7-2, the J gene TRBJ2-3; D unclear. Germline V gene sequence: CDR1 SGHTA, CDR2 FQGNSA. Trimming removed 1 base at V and 6 bases at J, with 14 bases between. CDR3 length: 15 residues. As DNA, the CDR3 is TGTGCCAGCAGCTTAGAAGGCCTATCGCGGGATACGCAGTATTTT. Protein product: CASSLEGLSRDTQYF.

Written as DNA, the CDR3 is TGCAGTGCTAGAGATCCGACTAGCGGGGCGAGGGAGCAGTACTTC. Its protein product is CSARDPTSGAREQYF. The V call is TRBV20-1, the J call TRBJ2-7; the match to TRBD2 covers 11 bases. The V and J ends lost 0 bases and 7 bases, in that order; junction bases with no gene match: 8. This CDR3 comprises 15 residues. Germline V CDR1 and CDR2: DFQATT, SNEGSKA (reference sequence).

This clonotype showed up many times. This chain links TRBV6-1 with TRBJ2-3; D possibly matches TRBD1 or TRBD2 (6 bases each). CDR1 is MNHNS and CDR2 is SASEGT in the germline V gene. The CDR3 totals 13 residues. Trimming pared 8 bases from V and 4 bases from J, leaving 13 bases between. The CDR3, as DNA: TGTGCCAGCGGGGGGCTAGGCGCAGATACGCAGTATTTT. Amino acids: CASGGLGADTQYF.

This clonotype was counted once. Written as DNA, the CDR3 is TGTGCCAGCAGTTATGGCCAGAGGGGAGAGACCCAGTACTTC. As protein: CASSYGQRGETQYF. This chain uses TRBV12-3 or TRBV12-4 with TRBJ2-5, with D perhaps given as TRBD1 or TRBD2 (5 bases each). V dropped 4 bases and J dropped 4 bases, with 13 bases sitting between them. The CDR3 length is 14 residues.